Each of the 17 T cell receptor beta chains below was sequenced from the same sample in a study of control samples from healthy donors and cancer patients. Some clones are missing from TCRdb's copy, which holds only in-frame ones; the method was immunoSEQ multiplex PCR. The data contain 40,000 to 50,000 clones, over 80% of them singletons. Material: blood. These receptors were taken from a man between 60 and 70 years old in good health.

The chain carries TRBV5-5 and TRBJ1-1; maybe TRBD1 (6 bases). The V gene lost 0 bases and the J gene lost 2 bases, with 8 bases spanning the gap. Looked up from germline, CDR1 is SGHKS and CDR2 is YYEKEE (reference sequence). The CDR3 covers 14 residues. The CDR3 loop is CASSLGTANTEAFF. The CDR3 DNA reads as TGTGCCAGCAGCTTGGGGACAGCCAACACTGAAGCTTTCTTT.

This chain uses TRBV7-8 with TRBJ1-1; D is uncertain. The length of the CDR3 is 14 residues. With 5 bases removed from V and 2 bases from J, the gap between germline ends came to 12 bases. CDR1 is SGHVS, CDR2 FQNEAQ, per germline. The CDR3 DNA reads as TGTGCCAGCAGCGTCACCGGCCGCAACACTGAAGCTTTCTTT. It specifies CASSVTGRNTEAFF.

This clone was counted between two and nine times. The chain uses TRBV3-1 (or the pseudogene TRBV3-2) and TRBJ1-2, with no clear D. Trimming shortened V by 1 base and J by 6 bases, and 6 bases separated the two germline ends. Germline V CDR1 and CDR2: LGHDT, YNNKEL (reference sequence). This CDR3 is built from 12 residues. The CDR3 here is CASSQAYHGYTF. For the CDR3, the DNA is TGTGCCAGCAGCCAAGCATATCATGGCTACACCTTC.

A few counts support this clone. V usage is TRBV6-5 and J usage is TRBJ1-4; TRBD1 is a possible D gene (6 bases). This CDR3 has 16 amino acids. Germline lookup yields CDR1 MNHEY and CDR2 SVGAGI. V was trimmed by 4 bases and J by 4 bases, leaving 16 bases between them. CDR3 nucleotides: TGTGCCAGCAGTTCCGTTCGACAGGTGCTTAATGAAAAACTGTTTTTT. This sequence encodes CASSSVRQVLNEKLFF.

This clone has just one count. The V call is TRBV6-5, the J call TRBJ1-1, with a weak D call TRBD1 (5 bases). Germline lookup yields CDR1 MNHEY and CDR2 SVGAGI. This CDR3 has 15 residues. The V and J ends lost 3 bases and 0 bases respectively, with 11 bases between them. Here the CDR3 reads CASSYDSGMNTEAFF. The CDR3 region has the DNA TGTGCCAGCAGTTATGACAGCGGAATGAACACTGAAGCTTTCTTT.

The chain couples TRBV9 to TRBJ2-1; 12 nucleotides align to TRBD2. CDR3 length: 15 residues. Germline V gene data show CDR1 as SGDLS and CDR2 as YYNGEE. After removal of 4 bases from V and 10 bases from J, the junction contained 9 bases not matched to a gene. CDR3 sequence reads: CASSLAGGRLGEQFF. The CDR3 nucleotides are TGTGCCAGCAGCCTAGCGGGGGGGCGCCTTGGAGAGCAGTTCTTC.

The rearrangement uses TRBV19 and TRBJ1-1; 7 bases are a match to TRBD1. V gave up 6 bases and J gave up 1 base; unmatched junction bases: 11. Germline assignment: CDR1 LNHDA and CDR2 SQIVND (reference sequence). The CDR3 covers 16 residues. CDR3 bases: TGTGCCAGTAGAAGGGGGCGGTACGCCCAGAACACTGAAGCTTTCTTT. This codes for CASRRGRYAQNTEAFF.

This chain joins TRBV18 and TRBJ2-7, with 7 bases aligning to TRBD2. V lost 5 bases and J lost 4; bases outside the gene matches: 14. This CDR3 has 16 residues. The germline CDR1 and CDR2 sequences are KGHSH and LQKENI. CDR3 sequence (DNA): TGTGCCAGCTCATCCGGATTGGGAGGGGCAGGATACGAGCAGTACTTC. Translating it yields CASSSGLGGAGYEQYF.

This clone was counted once. The V call is TRBV27, the J call TRBJ2-1; TRBD2 agrees at 7 bases. V trimming: 2 bases; J trimming: 4 bases; junction bases outside the gene matches: 14. CDR1 is MNHEY, CDR2 SMNVEV, per germline (reference sequence). CDR3 length: 18 residues. CDR3 region: CASSLDGRRLAVYNEQFF. The CDR3 DNA follows: TGTGCCAGCAGTTTAGACGGTCGGCGGCTAGCGGTATACAATGAGCAGTTCTTC.

The J gene is TRBJ2-1, the V gene TRBV6-2 or TRBV6-3; D uncertain. The CDR3 length is 14 residues. The germline V gene encodes CDR1 MNHEY and CDR2 SVGEGT. V lost 6 bases to trimming and J lost 5 bases, with 14 bases between them. The CDR3 is CASSQTGQHNEQFF. Here the CDR3 DNA reads TGTGCCAGCAGCCAAACCGGGCAACACAATGAGCAGTTCTTC.

The CDR3 spells CASSGVRQGARGYTF. The CDR3 region has the DNA TGTGCCAGCAGTGGGGTGAGACAGGGGGCTCGGGGCTACACCTTC. This chain links TRBV2 with TRBJ1-2, with 10 bases that match TRBD1. Per the germline V gene, CDR1 is SNHLY and CDR2 is FYNNEI. There are 15 residues in the CDR3. V lost 4 bases and J lost 8; bases outside the gene matches: 10. Supplemented by reference TRBV2 and TRBJ1-2, the full variable domain reads EPEVTQTPSHQVTQMGQEVILRCVPISNHLYFYWYRQILGQKVEFLVSFYNNEISEKSEIFDDQFSVERPDGSNFTLKIRSTKLEDSAMYFCASSGVRQGARGYTFGSGTRLTVV.

J is TRBJ2-3 and V is TRBV29-1; TRBD1 is a possible D gene (5 bases). Trimming left V 2 bases short and J 0 bases short, with 12 bases between. The germline CDR1 and CDR2 sequences are SQVTM and ANQGSEA. The CDR3 loop spans 15 amino acids. The CDR3 bases are TGCAGCGTTGAACCCACAGGCTTAAGCACAGATACGCAGTATTTT. The encoded protein is CSVEPTGLSTDTQYF.

J is TRBJ2-3 and V is TRBV11-2; 9 bases map to TRBD2. Germline V lookup: CDR1 SGHAT, CDR2 FQNNGV. V trimming: 5 bases; J trimming: 2 bases; junction bases outside the gene matches: 5. The CDR3 is made up of 15 amino acids. Here the CDR3 reads CASSAWTSATDTQYF. The CDR3 DNA is TGTGCCAGCAGCGCCTGGACTAGCGCCACAGATACGCAGTATTTT.

Concerning this clone: One end of the junction does not line up with germline, which may come from a read error. The chain joins TRBV18 to TRBJ2-5, with 9 bases lining up with TRBD2. The CDR3 totals 16 residues. The germline gives CDR1 KGHSH, CDR2 LQKENI. In nucleotides, the CDR3 is TGTGCCAGCTCTCCACAAGCGGGAGGTCTTATGAAGACCCAGTACTTC. Amino acids: CASSPQAGGLMKTQYF.

As regards this clone: This sample includes further DNA sequences coding for the same CDR3. The rearrangement links TRBV6-1 to TRBJ2-7, with 11 bases matching TRBD1. From germline, CDR1 is MNHNS and CDR2 SASEGT. The trim removed 0 bases at V and 5 bases at J, leaving 6 bases unmatched. This CDR3 is 16 amino acids long. The CDR3 loop is CASSEAPGQGANEQYF. CDR3 bases: TGTGCCAGCAGTGAAGCGCCTGGACAGGGGGCAAACGAGCAGTACTTC.

V and J are TRBV4-3 and TRBJ1-4; no clear D. Germline CDR1 reads LGHNA; CDR2 reads YSLEER. CDR3 length: 17 residues. The germline V and J ends were trimmed by 2 bases and 7 bases, with 20 bases remaining between them. In DNA, the CDR3 is TGCGCCAGCAGCCAAAGATATAACAGTCCCTTTAGTGAAAAACTGTTTTTT. Protein sequence: CASSQRYNSPFSEKLFF.

The rearrangement uses TRBV29-1 and TRBJ2-7, with a possible D match to TRBD2 (5 bases). The germline V gene encodes CDR1 SQVTM and CDR2 ANQGSEA. This CDR3 region has 12 residues. V lost 4 bases to trimming and J lost 2 bases, with 9 bases between them. The CDR3, as DNA: TGCAGCGTTGCCGGGGTCCCCTACGAGCAGTACTTC. It encodes CSVAGVPYEQYF.